Listed below are T cell receptor beta chains from one sample, sequenced in a study of graft-versus-host responses after intestinal transplantation. These TCRs' antigens remain unknown. Here immunoSEQ multiplex PCR was the method, and the copy in TCRdb shows in-frame clones only, minus some. The top ten clones hold around 0.12% of a sample with some 130,000 clones, roughly 93% of them seen once. This specimen was unstimulated CD4+ T cells sorted from spleen or lymph node cells, taken before intestinal transplant. The receptor source for this set is a human donor who received an intestinal transplant. The CDR3 runs from the conserved cysteine through the conserved F or W. D genes are given only for firm matches. Size tells how often a clone was seen (once, few, many) or the class of an expanded clone, and some rows leave it out.

J	size	V	length	D	CDR3	DNA
TRBJ2-2	.	TRBV25-1	15	TRBD2	CASTRTSGTTGELFF	TGTGCCAGCACCCGGACTAGCGGAACCACCGGGGAGCTGTTTTTT
TRBJ1-1	.	TRBV18	13	.	CASSPSEGTEAFF	TGTGCCAGCTCACCATCGGAAGGCACTGAAGCTTTCTTT
TRBJ2-7	.	TRBV2	14	.	CASSRLTETYEQYF	TGTGCCAGCAGCCGCCTGACCGAAACCTACGAGCAGTACTTC
TRBJ1-5	.	TRBV19	13	.	CASRPGHNQPQHF	TGTGCCAGTAGGCCGGGACACAATCAGCCCCAGCATTTT
TRBJ2-7	.	TRBV6-5	16	TRBD1	CASSYSGTGGANEQYF	TGTGCCAGCAGTTACTCCGGGACAGGGGGCGCGAACGAGCAGTACTTC
TRBJ2-1	.	TRBV27	22	TRBD2	CASSPPSLAGGHLRSSYNEQFF	TGTGCCAGCAGTCCACCTTCCTTAGCGGGAGGACACCTAAGAAGCTCCTACAATGAGCAGTTCTTC
TRBJ2-7	.	TRBV28	13	TRBD1	CASSSGGGYEQYF	TGTGCCAGCAGTTCAGGGGGCGGTTACGAGCAGTACTTC
TRBJ1-1	.	TRBV6-5	13	.	CASNFAWEAEAFF	TGTGCCAGCAACTTCGCTTGGGAGGCTGAAGCTTTCTTT
TRBJ1-1	.	TRBV6-5	14	.	CASSYDSQNTEAFF	TGTGCCAGCAGTTACGACAGTCAGAACACTGAAGCTTTCTTT
TRBJ1-1	once	TRBV27	15	.	CASIPYRTLNTEAFF	TGTGCCAGCATCCCGTATCGAACCCTGAACACTGAAGCTTTCTTT
TRBJ2-1	.	TRBV5-1	14	TRBD2	CASSPGLADNEQFF	TGCGCCAGCAGTCCGGGACTAGCGGACAATGAGCAGTTCTTC
TRBJ1-5	.	TRBV5-6	14	.	CASSLGRVNQPQHF	TGTGCCAGCAGTTTAGGACGGGTTAATCAGCCCCAGCATTTT
TRBJ2-1	.	TRBV7-3	16	.	CASSKHRAVGHNEQFF	TGTGCCAGCAGCAAACACAGAGCCGTGGGTCACAATGAGCAGTTCTTC
TRBJ2-1	.	TRBV9	17	.	CASSVSTGIQSYNEQFF	TGTGCCAGCAGCGTCTCCACCGGGATCCAGTCCTACAATGAGCAGTTCTTC
TRBJ2-2	.	TRBV21-1	16	.	CASSKDGLVLTGELFF	TGTGCCAGCAGCAAAGATGGGCTAGTTCTCACCGGGGAGCTGTTTTTT
TRBJ2-7	.	TRBV13	15	TRBD1	CASSFVGTGAYEQYF	TGTGCCAGCAGCTTCGTAGGGACAGGAGCCTACGAGCAGTACTTC
TRBJ2-1	.	TRBV7-9	17	TRBD2	CASSQRRGSGTYNEQFF	TGTGCCAGCAGCCAACGAAGGGGTAGCGGGACCTACAATGAGCAGTTCTTC
TRBJ1-5	.	TRBV7-8	15	.	CASSLVEGRSQPQHF	TGTGCCAGCAGCTTAGTCGAGGGGAGAAGTCAGCCCCAGCATTTT
TRBJ1-4	once	TRBV5-1	16	.	CASSSWTGRGNEKLFF	TGCGCCAGCAGCTCGTGGACCGGCCGGGGGAATGAAAAACTGTTTTTT
TRBJ2-3	.	TRBV5-4	17	TRBD1	CASSTDRGRPQTDTQYF	TGTGCCAGCAGCACTGACAGGGGGCGCCCCCAGACAGATACGCAGTATTTT
TRBJ2-3	.	TRBV9	15	.	CASSVVAGETDTQYF	TGTGCCAGCAGCGTAGTAGCAGGGGAGACAGATACGCAGTATTTT
TRBJ1-1	.	TRBV7-9	11	.	CASQIASEAFF	TGTGCCAGCCAAATCGCTTCTGAAGCTTTCTTT
TRBJ2-4	.	TRBV4-2	14	.	CASSQQGAKNIQYF	TGTGCCAGCAGCCAACAGGGGGCCAAAAACATTCAGTACTTC
TRBJ1-1	.	TRBV6-5	15	TRBD1	CASSYSGQALFEAFF	TGTGCCAGCAGTTACTCGGGACAGGCCCTTTTTGAAGCTTTCTTT
TRBJ2-7	.	TRBV15	16	TRBD2	CATSVSRTSGEYEQYF	TGTGCCACCAGTGTAAGTCGGACTAGCGGAGAGTACGAGCAGTACTTC
TRBJ2-7	few	TRBV18	14	.	CASSPQVGIYEQYF	TGTGCCAGCTCACCACAAGTAGGTATATACGAGCAGTACTTC
TRBJ2-5	once	TRBV4-2	16	.	CASSQELGDHQETQYF	TGTGCCAGCAGCCAAGAGCTGGGGGACCACCAAGAGACCCAGTACTTC
TRBJ2-5	.	TRBV27	13	.	CASSSGTWETQYF	TGTGCCAGCAGTTCGGGGACCTGGGAGACCCAGTACTTC
TRBJ1-2	.	TRBV15	16	.	CATSRPPTTGSYGYTF	TGTGCCACCAGCAGACCGCCCACAACAGGGAGCTATGGCTACACCTTC